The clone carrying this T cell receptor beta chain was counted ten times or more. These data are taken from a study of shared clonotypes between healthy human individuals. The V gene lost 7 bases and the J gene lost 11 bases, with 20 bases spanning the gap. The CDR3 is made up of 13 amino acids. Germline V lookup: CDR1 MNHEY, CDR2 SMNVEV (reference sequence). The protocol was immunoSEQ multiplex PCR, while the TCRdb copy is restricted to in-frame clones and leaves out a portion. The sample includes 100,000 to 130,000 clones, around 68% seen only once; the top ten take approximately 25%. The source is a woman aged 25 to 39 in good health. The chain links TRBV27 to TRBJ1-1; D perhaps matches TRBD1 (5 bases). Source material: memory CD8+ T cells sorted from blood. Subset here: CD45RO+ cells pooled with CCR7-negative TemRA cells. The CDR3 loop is CASIRSGDLLAFF. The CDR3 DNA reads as TGTGCCAGCATACGATCGGGGGACTTATTGGCTTTCTTT.